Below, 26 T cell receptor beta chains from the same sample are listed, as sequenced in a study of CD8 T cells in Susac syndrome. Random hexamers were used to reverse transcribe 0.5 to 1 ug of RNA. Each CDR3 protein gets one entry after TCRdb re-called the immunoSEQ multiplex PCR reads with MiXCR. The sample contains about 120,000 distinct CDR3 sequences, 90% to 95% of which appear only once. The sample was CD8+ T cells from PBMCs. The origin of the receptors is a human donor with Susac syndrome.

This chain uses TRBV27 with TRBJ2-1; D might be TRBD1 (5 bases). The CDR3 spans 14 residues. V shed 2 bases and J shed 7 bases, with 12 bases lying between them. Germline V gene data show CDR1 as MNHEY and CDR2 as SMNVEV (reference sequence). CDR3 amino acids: CASSLGDPGNEQFF. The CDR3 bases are TGTGCCAGCAGTTTAGGAGACCCAGGGAATGAGCAGTTCTTC.

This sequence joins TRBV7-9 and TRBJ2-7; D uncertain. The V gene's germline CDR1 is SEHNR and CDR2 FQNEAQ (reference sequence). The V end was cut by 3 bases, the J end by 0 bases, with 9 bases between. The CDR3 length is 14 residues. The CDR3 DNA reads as TGTGCCAGCAGCTTTATAGGTGGCTCCTACGAGCAGTACTTC. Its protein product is CASSFIGGSYEQYF.

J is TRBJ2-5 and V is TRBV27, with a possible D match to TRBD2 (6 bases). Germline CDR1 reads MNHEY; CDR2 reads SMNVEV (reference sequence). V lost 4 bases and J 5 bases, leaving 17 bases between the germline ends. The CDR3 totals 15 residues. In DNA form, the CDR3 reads TGTGCCAGCAGTTCCCCCGGGACTGGGGGGGAGACCCAGTACTTC. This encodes CASSSPGTGGETQYF.

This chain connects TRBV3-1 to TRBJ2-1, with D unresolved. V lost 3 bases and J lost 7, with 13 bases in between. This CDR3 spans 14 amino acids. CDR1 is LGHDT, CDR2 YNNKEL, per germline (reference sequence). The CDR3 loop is CASSHRNLANEQFF. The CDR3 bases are TGTGCCAGCAGCCACCGAAATTTGGCGAATGAGCAGTTCTTC.

The CDR3 nucleotides read TGTGCCAGCGGTCCAGGGGGATTATACAATGAGCAGTTCTTC. Its protein product is CASGPGGLYNEQFF. This chain connects TRBV7-7 to TRBJ2-1; 7 bases are shared with TRBD1. Germline V lookup: CDR1 SSHAT, CDR2 FNYEAQ (reference sequence). The CDR3 extends over 14 amino acids. The J segment lost 4 bases and the V segment lost 8 bases, leaving 8 bases of the junction unmatched.

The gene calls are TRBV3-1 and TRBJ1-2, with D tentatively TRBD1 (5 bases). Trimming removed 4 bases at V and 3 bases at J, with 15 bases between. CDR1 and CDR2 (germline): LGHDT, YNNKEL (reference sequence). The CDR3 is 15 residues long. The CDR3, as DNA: TGTGCCAGCAGCCCCTCTGGGGGATTTGACTATGGCTACACCTTC. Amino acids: CASSPSGGFDYGYTF.

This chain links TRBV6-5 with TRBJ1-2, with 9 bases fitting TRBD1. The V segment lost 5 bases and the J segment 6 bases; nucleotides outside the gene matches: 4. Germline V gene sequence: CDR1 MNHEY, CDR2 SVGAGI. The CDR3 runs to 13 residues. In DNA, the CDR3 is TGTGCCAGCAGTGCCCGGACAGGGGATGGCTACACCTTC. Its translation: CASSARTGDGYTF.

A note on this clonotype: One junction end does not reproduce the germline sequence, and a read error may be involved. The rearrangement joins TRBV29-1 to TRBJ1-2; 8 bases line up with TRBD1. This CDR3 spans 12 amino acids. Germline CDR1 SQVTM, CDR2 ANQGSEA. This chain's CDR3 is CSLDRGIGGYTF. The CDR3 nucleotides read TGCAGCCTTGACAGGGGAATTGGTGGCTACACCTTC.

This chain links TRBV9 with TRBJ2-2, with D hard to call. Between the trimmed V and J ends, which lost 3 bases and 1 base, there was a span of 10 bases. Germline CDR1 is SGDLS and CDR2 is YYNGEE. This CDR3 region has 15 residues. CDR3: CASSAPRQNTGELFF. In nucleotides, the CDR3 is TGTGCCAGCAGCGCCCCCCGTCAGAACACCGGGGAGCTGTTTTTT.

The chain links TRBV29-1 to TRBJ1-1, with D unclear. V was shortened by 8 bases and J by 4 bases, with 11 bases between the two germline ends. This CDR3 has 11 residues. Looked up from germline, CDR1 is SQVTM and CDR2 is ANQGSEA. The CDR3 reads CSSGVSTEAFF. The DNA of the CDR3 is TGCAGCTCCGGGGTTAGCACTGAAGCTTTCTTT.

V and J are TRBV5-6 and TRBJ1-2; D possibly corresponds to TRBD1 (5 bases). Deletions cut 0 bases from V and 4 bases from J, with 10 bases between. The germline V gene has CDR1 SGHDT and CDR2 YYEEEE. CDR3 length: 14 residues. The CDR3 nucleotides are TGTGCCAGCAGCTTGGGGGGCTCTTCCTATGGCTACACCTTC. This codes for CASSLGGSSYGYTF.

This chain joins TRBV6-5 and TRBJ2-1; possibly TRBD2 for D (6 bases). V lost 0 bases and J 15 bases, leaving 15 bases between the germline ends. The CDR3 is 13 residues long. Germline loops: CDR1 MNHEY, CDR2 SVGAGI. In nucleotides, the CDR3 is TGTGCCAGCAGTTACTCTCCGGGACTCGAATTGTTCTTC. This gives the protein CASSYSPGLELFF.

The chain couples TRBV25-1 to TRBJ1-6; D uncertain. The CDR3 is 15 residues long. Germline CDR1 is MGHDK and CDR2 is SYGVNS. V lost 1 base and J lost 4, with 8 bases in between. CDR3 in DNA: TGTGCCAGCAGTGAATCTGAGGCGTATAATTCACCCCTCCACTTT. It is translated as CASSESEAYNSPLHF.

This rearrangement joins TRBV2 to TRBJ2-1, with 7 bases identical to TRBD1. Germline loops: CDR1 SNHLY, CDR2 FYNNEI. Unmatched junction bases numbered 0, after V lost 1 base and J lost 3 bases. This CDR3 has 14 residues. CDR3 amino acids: CASSEGQGYNEQFF. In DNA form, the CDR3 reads TGTGCCAGCAGTGAAGGACAGGGCTACAATGAGCAGTTCTTC. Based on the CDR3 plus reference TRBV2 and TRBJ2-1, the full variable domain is EPEVTQTPSHQVTQMGQEVILRCVPISNHLYFYWYRQILGQKVEFLVSFYNNEISEKSEIFDDQFSVERPDGSNFTLKIRSTKLEDSAMYFCASSEGQGYNEQFFGPGTRLTVL.

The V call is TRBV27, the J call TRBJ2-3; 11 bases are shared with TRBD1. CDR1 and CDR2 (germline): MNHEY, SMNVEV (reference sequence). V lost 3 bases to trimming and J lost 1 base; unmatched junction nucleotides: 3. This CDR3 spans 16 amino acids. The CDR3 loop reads CASSFGTGGGTDTQYF. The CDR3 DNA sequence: TGTGCCAGCAGTTTCGGGACAGGGGGTGGCACAGATACGCAGTATTTT.

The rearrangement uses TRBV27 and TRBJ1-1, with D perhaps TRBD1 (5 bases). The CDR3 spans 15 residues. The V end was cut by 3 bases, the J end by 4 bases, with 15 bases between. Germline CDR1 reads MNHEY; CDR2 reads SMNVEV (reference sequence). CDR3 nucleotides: TGTGCCAGCAGTTTGGGACGGCGGATCCTCACTGAAGCTTTCTTT. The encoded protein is CASSLGRRILTEAFF.

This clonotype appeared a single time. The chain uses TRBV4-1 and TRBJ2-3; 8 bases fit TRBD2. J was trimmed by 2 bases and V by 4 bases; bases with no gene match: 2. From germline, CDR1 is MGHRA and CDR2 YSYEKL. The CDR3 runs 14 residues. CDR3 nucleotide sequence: TGCGCCAGCAGCCGAGGACTAGCCACAGATACGCAGTATTTT. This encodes CASSRGLATDTQYF.

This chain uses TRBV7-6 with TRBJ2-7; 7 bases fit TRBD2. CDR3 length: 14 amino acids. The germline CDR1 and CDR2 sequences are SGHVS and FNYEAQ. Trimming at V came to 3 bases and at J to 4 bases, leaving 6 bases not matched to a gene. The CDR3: CASSLSGVAYEQYF. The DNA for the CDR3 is TGTGCCAGCAGCTTGAGCGGGGTTGCTTACGAGCAGTACTTC.

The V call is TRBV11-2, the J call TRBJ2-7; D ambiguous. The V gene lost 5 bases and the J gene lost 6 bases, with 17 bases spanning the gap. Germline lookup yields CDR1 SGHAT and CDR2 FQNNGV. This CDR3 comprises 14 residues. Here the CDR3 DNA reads TGTGCCAGCAGCGTAAGTTTAGGCAGCCCCGAGCAGTACTTC. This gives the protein CASSVSLGSPEQYF.

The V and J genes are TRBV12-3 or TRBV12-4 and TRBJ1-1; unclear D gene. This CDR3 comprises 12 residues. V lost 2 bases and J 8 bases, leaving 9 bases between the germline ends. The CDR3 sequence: CASSLRTQEAFF. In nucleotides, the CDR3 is TGTGCCAGCAGTTTAAGGACCCAGGAAGCTTTCTTT.

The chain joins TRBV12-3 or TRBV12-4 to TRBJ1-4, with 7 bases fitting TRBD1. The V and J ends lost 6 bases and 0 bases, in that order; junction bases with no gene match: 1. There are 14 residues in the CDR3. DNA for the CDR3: TGTGCCAGCAGCGACAGGGCAACTAATGAAAAACTGTTTTTT. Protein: CASSDRATNEKLFF.

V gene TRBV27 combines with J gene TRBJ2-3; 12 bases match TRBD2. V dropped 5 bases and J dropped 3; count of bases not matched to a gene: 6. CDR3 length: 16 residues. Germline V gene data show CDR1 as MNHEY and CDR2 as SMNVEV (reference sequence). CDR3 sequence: CASSAPLAGGTDTQYF. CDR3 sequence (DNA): TGTGCCAGCAGTGCCCCGCTAGCGGGGGGGACAGATACGCAGTATTTT.

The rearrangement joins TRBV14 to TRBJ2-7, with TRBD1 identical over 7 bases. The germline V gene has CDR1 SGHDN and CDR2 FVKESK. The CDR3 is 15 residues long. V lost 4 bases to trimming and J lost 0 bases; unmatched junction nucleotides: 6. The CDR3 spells CASSRADRFSYEQYF. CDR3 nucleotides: TGTGCCAGCAGCCGCGCGGACAGGTTCTCCTACGAGCAGTACTTC.

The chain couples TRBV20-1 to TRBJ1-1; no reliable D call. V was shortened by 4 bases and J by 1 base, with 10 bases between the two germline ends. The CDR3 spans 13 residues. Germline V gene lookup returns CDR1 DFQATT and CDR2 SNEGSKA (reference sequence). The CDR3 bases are TGCAGTGCTAAGGTTTCCTCGAACACTGAAGCTTTCTTT. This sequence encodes CSAKVSSNTEAFF.

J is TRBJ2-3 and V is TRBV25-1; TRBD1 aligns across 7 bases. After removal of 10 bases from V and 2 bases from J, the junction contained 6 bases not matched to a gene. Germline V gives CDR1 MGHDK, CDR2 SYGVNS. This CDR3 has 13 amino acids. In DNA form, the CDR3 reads TGTGCCACCTCGACAGGGTCCACAGATACGCAGTATTTT. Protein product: CATSTGSTDTQYF.

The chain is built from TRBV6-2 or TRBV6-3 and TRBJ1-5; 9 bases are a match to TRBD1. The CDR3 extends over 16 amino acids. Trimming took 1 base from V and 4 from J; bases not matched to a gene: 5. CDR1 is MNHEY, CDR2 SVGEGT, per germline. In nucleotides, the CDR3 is TGTGCCAGCAGTTACTTGGGACAGGGTTCGAATCAGCCCCAGCATTTT. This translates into CASSYLGQGSNQPQHF.